This T cell receptor beta chain was identified during a study of neoadjuvant anti-PD-1 for oral cavity cancer. A note on this clone: The antigen is not known.

With 1 base removed from V and 4 bases from J, the gap between germline ends came to 18 bases. Per germline, CDR1 SGHTA and CDR2 FQGNSA. The CDR3 runs 17 residues. Points from the study as a whole: Pretreatment Treg/Th17 ratio correlated inversely with post-treatment tumor clonality.

Sequencing was performed with immunoSEQ multiplex PCR; in TCRdb, only in-frame clones are kept and a portion is missing. The sample carries over 65,000 clones, about 85% recorded once. As for time point: after neoadjuvant nivolumab, at surgical resection. Patients were newly diagnosed with stage II-IVA oral cavity squamous cell carcinoma without prior systemic or radiation treatment. The input for sequencing was PBMCs, taken after nivolumab (anti-PD-1) treatment. The sequence was obtained from a person between 35 and 79 years old with oral cavity squamous cell carcinoma. The V gene is TRBV7-2, the J gene TRBJ2-3; D may be TRBD2 (6 bases). The chain's CDR3 is CASSLVNGGMGADTQYF. CDR3 coding DNA: TGTGCCAGCAGCTTAGTTAACGGCGGGATGGGGGCAGATACGCAGTATTTT.